The following is a T cell receptor beta chain sequence with its context. This sample includes further DNA sequences coding for the same CDR3. Germline V gene sequence: CDR1 SGHRS, CDR2 YFSETQ. V was cut by 0 bases and J by 5 bases, with 6 bases left in between. This CDR3 spans 13 amino acids. This record comes from a study of control samples from healthy donors and cancer patients. Assay: immunoSEQ multiplex PCR; the TCRdb copy retains only in-frame clones and omits some. The sample holds roughly 370,000 clones; approximately 92% are singletons and the top ten take roughly 6.4%. This chain links TRBV5-1 with TRBJ2-4; TRBD2 might be the D (6 bases). The sequence derives from a man in his forties with head and neck cancer. Source material: PBMCs. CDR3 loop: CASSLGGENIQYF. In nucleotides, the CDR3 is TGCGCCAGCAGCTTGGGCGGGGAAAACATTCAGTACTTC.